The clone carrying this T cell receptor beta chain was observed a handful of times. This record comes from a study of CD8+CD57+ T cells in acquired aplastic anemia. Study at large: Sorted CD4+ and CD8+ cells yielded roughly 3 ug of DNA on average.

Individuals selected for sequencing had exhibited CD8+CD57+ cell expansion on flow cytometry. V lost 6 bases, J lost 0 bases, and 5 bases stayed unmatched. Germline V gene data show CDR1 as SNHLY and CDR2 as FYNNEI. The CDR3 has 15 amino acids. Profiles of TCR beta VDJ and CDR3 were generated from a genomic DNA template. MiXCR was run by TCRdb on the reads, yielding one entry per CDR3 protein. Here the sample spans 160,000 or so distinct CDR3 sequences, around 47% being singletons. The chain has TRBV2 and TRBJ1-5, with 7 bases that match TRBD1. The sequenced sample consisted of sorted CD4+, CD8+, or CD8+CD57+ T cells (not recorded which) from PBMCs. This sequence originates from a human donor with aplastic anemia. This CDR3 reads CASSGTDYSNQPQHF. The CDR3 nucleotides are TGTGCCAGCAGCGGGACAGATTATAGCAATCAGCCCCAGCATTTT.